This T cell receptor beta chain was identified in a study of T cell changes during pregnancy in multiple sclerosis. The table came from immunoSEQ multiplex PCR; TCRdb's copy has only in-frame clones and leaves some out. The sample yields just over 30,000 clones, roughly 90% seen once. Trimming cost V 5 bases and J 9 bases; bases outside gene matches: 11. The germline gives CDR1 SGHRS, CDR2 YFSETQ. The CDR3 sequence is 14 residues long. The source material was CD8+ T cells from peripheral blood mononuclear cells, sampled in the second trimester of pregnancy. The source is a female donor with multiple sclerosis, enrolled in a pregnancy study. This rearrangement joins TRBV5-1 to TRBJ2-7, with 10 bases fitting TRBD1. In nucleotides, the CDR3 is TGCGCCAGCAGTGCCGGGACAGGGGCATTCGGGCAGTACTTC. Amino acid sequence: CASSAGTGAFGQYF.